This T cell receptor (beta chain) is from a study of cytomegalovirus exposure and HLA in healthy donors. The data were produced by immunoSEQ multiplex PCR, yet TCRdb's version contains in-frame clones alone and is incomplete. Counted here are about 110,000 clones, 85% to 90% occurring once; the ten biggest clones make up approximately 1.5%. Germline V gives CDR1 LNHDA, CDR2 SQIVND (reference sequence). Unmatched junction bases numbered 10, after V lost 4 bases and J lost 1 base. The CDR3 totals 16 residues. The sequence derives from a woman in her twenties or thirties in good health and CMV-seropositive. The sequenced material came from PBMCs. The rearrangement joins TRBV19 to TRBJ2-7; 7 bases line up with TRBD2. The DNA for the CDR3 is TGTGCCAGTAGTACTTCGAGCGGGATATTTTCCTACGAGCAGTACTTC. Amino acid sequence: CASSTSSGIFSYEQYF.